One and the same sample provided the 23 T cell receptor beta chains below, sequenced in a study of Graves' ophthalmopathy and Graves' hyperthyroidism. Beta-chain TCR CDR3 regions were amplified from RNA transcripts. Scientists carried out first-round RT-PCR using HTBI primers and then a second-round multiplex PCR. MiXCR, run by TCRdb on the multiplex PCR reads, gives a single entry per CDR3 protein. The repertoire has a few hundred thousand distinct CDR3 sequences, about 18% of them found once; the top ten carry 2.4%. The specimen was peripheral blood. The receptors were sampled from an adult woman with stable Graves' hyperthyroidism.

In its sample, this clonotype was seen many times. This chain links TRBV5-1 with TRBJ2-5, with 11 bases lining up with TRBD2. V gave up 2 bases and J gave up 4 bases; unmatched junction bases: 4. The germline V gene encodes CDR1 SGHRS and CDR2 YFSETQ. This CDR3 region has 15 residues. Here the CDR3 DNA reads TGCGCCAGCAGCTTCGGGACTAGCGGAATAGAGACCCAGTACTTC. Protein sequence: CASSFGTSGIETQYF.

This clonotype was counted at least ten times. The chain joins TRBV20-1 to TRBJ1-6; D uncertain. The germline V gene encodes CDR1 DFQATT and CDR2 SNEGSKA (reference sequence). This CDR3 region has 12 residues. V shed 0 bases and J shed 8 bases, with 5 bases lying between them. The CDR3 sequence is CSARDSDSPLHF. The CDR3 region has the DNA TGCAGTGCTAGAGATTCCGATTCACCCCTCCACTTT.

This clonotype was detected many times. The chain joins TRBV19 to TRBJ1-1, with a possible D match to TRBD1 (5 bases). Trimming removed 5 bases at V and 4 bases at J, with 11 bases between. This CDR3 region has 13 residues. CDR1 LNHDA and CDR2 SQIVND come from the germline V gene (reference sequence). CDR3 region: CASSVGTATEAFF. In nucleotides, the CDR3 is TGTGCCAGTAGTGTCGGGACGGCCACTGAAGCTTTCTTT.

This clonotype was seen at least ten times. The rearrangement uses TRBV27 and TRBJ1-6, with no clear D. The V end was cut by 5 bases, the J end by 1 base, with 12 bases between. The CDR3 consists of 16 residues. Germline V CDR1 and CDR2: MNHEY, SMNVEV (reference sequence). CDR3 residues: CASSPSFGSYNSPLHF. The DNA of the CDR3 is TGTGCCAGCAGTCCGTCTTTCGGGTCCTATAATTCACCCCTCCACTTT.

At least ten counts were recorded for this clonotype. This rearrangement joins TRBV29-1 to TRBJ1-1, with 8 nucleotides matching TRBD1. This CDR3 is built from 14 residues. The junction had 7 bases not matched to a gene; V was cut back by 6 bases and J by 1 base. In germline, CDR1 is SQVTM, CDR2 ANQGSEA. As DNA, the CDR3 is TGCAGCGTCAAACGGACAGGGCGGAACACTGAAGCTTTCTTT. It is translated as CSVKRTGRNTEAFF.

This clonotype was seen at least ten times. The genes are TRBV15 and TRBJ1-5; the D is unclear. Trimming left V 0 bases short and J 7 bases short, with 7 bases between. Germline V gives CDR1 LNHNV, CDR2 YYDKDF (reference sequence). The CDR3 is 13 amino acids. DNA of the CDR3: TGTGCCACCAGCAGAGATCCGGGACAGCCCCAGCATTTT. Protein: CATSRDPGQPQHF.

The chain couples TRBV2 to TRBJ1-5; TRBD1 matches at 7 bases. Per the germline V gene, CDR1 is SNHLY and CDR2 is FYNNEI. The V and J ends lost 3 bases and 2 bases, in that order; junction bases with no gene match: 4. The CDR3 covers 15 residues. CDR3 amino acids: CASSDRGGGNQPQHF. The CDR3 DNA follows: TGTGCCAGCAGTGATAGAGGGGGCGGCAATCAGCCCCAGCATTTT.

This clonotype was seen at least ten times. The chain is built from TRBV27 and TRBJ2-2, with D possibly TRBD2 on 5 matching bases. The V end lost 4 bases, the J end lost 3 bases, and 15 bases lay between the germline ends. CDR3 size: 16 residues. Germline V gene data show CDR1 as MNHEY and CDR2 as SMNVEV (reference sequence). CDR3 in amino acids: CASSSDYHRYTGELFF. The CDR3 DNA reads TGTGCCAGCAGTTCCGACTACCACCGATACACCGGGGAGCTGTTTTTT.

This clonotype was found many times. The gene calls are TRBV28 and TRBJ2-7, with TRBD2 identical over 11 bases. CDR1 and CDR2 from the germline V gene are MDHEN and SYDVKM. This CDR3 has 17 residues. Trimming took 7 bases from V and 4 from J; bases not matched to a gene: 15. The CDR3 DNA reads TGTGCCAGCACCTTCGGTTTTAGCGGGAGGGCCCAGTACGAGCAGTACTTC. It is translated as CASTFGFSGRAQYEQYF.

This clonotype occurred many times. The rearrangement uses TRBV4-1 and TRBJ1-6, with 9 positions matching TRBD1. Germline loops: CDR1 MGHRA, CDR2 YSYEKL. This CDR3 region has 17 residues. Germline trimming cut 3 bases from V and 7 bases from J; bases unmatched to any gene: 10. CDR3 sequence: CASSQARDRASNSPLHF. CDR3 DNA: TGCGCCAGCAGCCAGGCCCGGGACAGGGCGTCGAATTCACCCCTCCACTTT.

The V and J genes are TRBV10-3 and TRBJ2-7; possible D gene TRBD1, 5 bases. CDR1 and CDR2 from the germline V gene are ENHRY and SYGVKD. Trimming took 6 bases from V and 2 from J, leaving 11 bases between them. The CDR3 covers 13 residues. The CDR3 loop is CAISRQSTYEQYF. CDR3 nucleotides: TGTGCCATCAGCCGACAGTCAACCTACGAGCAGTACTTC.

This clonotype was detected ten times or more. The chain carries TRBV7-2 and TRBJ2-7; D not certain. The germline V gene has CDR1 SGHTA and CDR2 FQGNSA. V gave up 3 bases and J gave up 0 bases, with 6 bases separating them. The CDR3 is 13 residues long. DNA of the CDR3: TGTGCCAGCAGCTTTTACAGCTCCTACGAGCAGTACTTC. Its protein is CASSFYSSYEQYF.

This clonotype was counted between two and nine times. The V gene is TRBV19, the J gene TRBJ1-5; D gene uncertain. Germline V gene lookup returns CDR1 LNHDA and CDR2 SQIVND (reference sequence). CDR3 size: 14 residues. V lost 3 bases, J lost 5 bases, and 11 bases lay in between. The CDR3 sequence: CASSMADKYQPQHF. The CDR3 nucleotides read TGTGCCAGTAGTATGGCCGACAAATATCAGCCCCAGCATTTT.

The V call is TRBV4-1, the J call TRBJ2-2; D is unclear. The V gene lost 0 bases and the J gene lost 1 base, with 18 bases spanning the gap. The CDR3 contains 19 residues. The germline V gene has CDR1 MGHRA and CDR2 YSYEKL. The chain's CDR3 is CASSQDIIPWSMNTGELFF. Written as DNA, the CDR3 is TGCGCCAGCAGCCAAGATATAATCCCGTGGTCGATGAACACCGGGGAGCTGTTTTTT.

This clonotype was detected many times. The rearrangement uses TRBV7-2 and TRBJ1-3; D not certain. The V end was cut by 2 bases, the J end by 0 bases, with 11 bases between. CDR1 is SGHTA, CDR2 FQGNSA, per germline. CDR3 length equals 16 residues. In DNA form, the CDR3 reads TGTGCCAGCAGCTTATTAGGGCAGCTCTCTGGAAACACCATATATTTT. Its translation: CASSLLGQLSGNTIYF.

This clonotype appeared many times. This chain uses TRBV6-1 with TRBJ2-5; D possibly corresponds to TRBD2 (5 bases). CDR1 MNHNS and CDR2 SASEGT come from the germline V gene. Trimming stripped 5 bases from V and 1 base from J, with 11 bases between. This CDR3 is built from 14 residues. The CDR3 DNA is TGTGCCAGCAGTCGGAGCGGAGTCCAAGAGACCCAGTACTTC. This translates into CASSRSGVQETQYF.

This clonotype was counted at least ten times. V usage is TRBV4-2 and J usage is TRBJ1-2; TRBD1 aligns across 7 bases. The germline gives CDR1 LGHNA, CDR2 YNFKEQ. The CDR3 is 16 residues long. V lost 0 bases to trimming and J lost 5 bases; unmatched junction nucleotides: 9. CDR3 sequence reads: CASSQDSRGQRYGYTF. CDR3 sequence (DNA): TGTGCCAGCAGCCAAGATTCGAGGGGGCAGCGGTATGGCTACACCTTC.

This clonotype was counted at least ten times. V and J are TRBV7-8 and TRBJ2-7; 10 bases align to TRBD1. The germline V gene has CDR1 SGHVS and CDR2 FQNEAQ. The CDR3 sequence is 16 residues long. V was pared by 4 bases and J by 2 bases, with 8 bases of the junction left unmatched. The CDR3 nucleotides are TGTGCCAGCAGCTCTTACGACAGGGGGCGCCCCTACGAGCAGTACTTC. It is translated as CASSSYDRGRPYEQYF.

V usage is TRBV19 and J usage is TRBJ2-7, with 7 nucleotides matching TRBD2. Germline CDR1 and CDR2: LNHDA and SQIVND (reference sequence). V gave up 0 bases and J gave up 3 bases; unmatched junction bases: 14. This CDR3 spans 18 amino acids. The CDR3 DNA sequence: TGTGCCAGTAGTATAGATCAGCTTACCGGGAGGAGCATCTACGAGCAGTACTTC. It codes for CASSIDQLTGRSIYEQYF. The entire variable domain, with the rest obtained from reference TRBV19 and TRBJ2-7, is as follows: DGGITQSPKYLFRKEGQNVTLSCEQNLNHDAMYWYRQDPGQGLRLIYYSQIVNDFQKGDIAEGYSVSREKKESFPLTVTSAQKNPTAFYLCASSIDQLTGRSIYEQYFGPGTRLTVT.

Only a few counts were recorded for this clonotype. This chain connects TRBV4-1 to TRBJ1-1; 9 bases are shared with TRBD1. Trimming took 1 base from V and 6 from J; bases not matched to a gene: 9. CDR1 and CDR2 from the germline V gene are MGHRA and YSYEKL. This CDR3 has 16 amino acids. The CDR3 DNA reads TGCGCCAGCAGCCAAGGGGGGACAGGGTCTGGGGCTGAAGCTTTCTTT. This codes for CASSQGGTGSGAEAFF.

This clonotype was seen at least ten times. The J gene is TRBJ2-7, the V gene TRBV12-3 or TRBV12-4; 11 positions match TRBD2. The CDR3 totals 13 residues. J gave up 5 bases and V 6 bases, and 3 bases lay outside the gene matches. The CDR3 protein is CASRTSGRNEQYF. CDR3 nucleotides: TGTGCCAGCAGAACTAGCGGGAGAAACGAGCAGTACTTC.

This clonotype was counted many times. This chain uses TRBV14 with TRBJ1-1, with unresolved D. This CDR3 region has 14 residues. CDR1 is SGHDN, CDR2 FVKESK, per germline. V was trimmed by 4 bases and J by 0 bases, leaving 9 bases between them. This chain's CDR3 is CASSPNRVNTEAFF. In nucleotides, the CDR3 is TGTGCCAGCAGCCCAAATCGAGTGAACACTGAAGCTTTCTTT.

This clonotype was recorded many times. The chain employs TRBV5-5 and TRBJ2-7; TRBD1 aligns across 10 bases. This CDR3 contains 16 residues. Per the germline V gene, CDR1 is SGHKS and CDR2 is YYEKEE (reference sequence). The V segment lost 1 base and the J segment 5 bases; nucleotides outside the gene matches: 9. CDR3 protein: CASSLNFRDRGHEQYF. Here the CDR3 DNA reads TGTGCCAGCAGCTTGAATTTCCGGGACAGGGGACACGAGCAGTACTTC.